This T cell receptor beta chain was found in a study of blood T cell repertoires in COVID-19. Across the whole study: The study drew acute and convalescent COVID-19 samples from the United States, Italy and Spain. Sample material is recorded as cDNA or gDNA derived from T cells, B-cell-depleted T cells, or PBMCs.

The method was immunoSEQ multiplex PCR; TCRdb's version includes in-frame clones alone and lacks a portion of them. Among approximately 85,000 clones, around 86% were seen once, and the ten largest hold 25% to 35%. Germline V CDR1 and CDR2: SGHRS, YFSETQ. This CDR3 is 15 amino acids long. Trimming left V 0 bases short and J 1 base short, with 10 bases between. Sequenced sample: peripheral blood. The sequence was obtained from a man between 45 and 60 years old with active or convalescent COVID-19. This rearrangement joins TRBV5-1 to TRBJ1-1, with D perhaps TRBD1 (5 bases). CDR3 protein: CASSLEARENTEAFF. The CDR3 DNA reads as TGCGCCAGCAGCTTGGAGGCCAGGGAGAACACTGAAGCTTTCTTT.